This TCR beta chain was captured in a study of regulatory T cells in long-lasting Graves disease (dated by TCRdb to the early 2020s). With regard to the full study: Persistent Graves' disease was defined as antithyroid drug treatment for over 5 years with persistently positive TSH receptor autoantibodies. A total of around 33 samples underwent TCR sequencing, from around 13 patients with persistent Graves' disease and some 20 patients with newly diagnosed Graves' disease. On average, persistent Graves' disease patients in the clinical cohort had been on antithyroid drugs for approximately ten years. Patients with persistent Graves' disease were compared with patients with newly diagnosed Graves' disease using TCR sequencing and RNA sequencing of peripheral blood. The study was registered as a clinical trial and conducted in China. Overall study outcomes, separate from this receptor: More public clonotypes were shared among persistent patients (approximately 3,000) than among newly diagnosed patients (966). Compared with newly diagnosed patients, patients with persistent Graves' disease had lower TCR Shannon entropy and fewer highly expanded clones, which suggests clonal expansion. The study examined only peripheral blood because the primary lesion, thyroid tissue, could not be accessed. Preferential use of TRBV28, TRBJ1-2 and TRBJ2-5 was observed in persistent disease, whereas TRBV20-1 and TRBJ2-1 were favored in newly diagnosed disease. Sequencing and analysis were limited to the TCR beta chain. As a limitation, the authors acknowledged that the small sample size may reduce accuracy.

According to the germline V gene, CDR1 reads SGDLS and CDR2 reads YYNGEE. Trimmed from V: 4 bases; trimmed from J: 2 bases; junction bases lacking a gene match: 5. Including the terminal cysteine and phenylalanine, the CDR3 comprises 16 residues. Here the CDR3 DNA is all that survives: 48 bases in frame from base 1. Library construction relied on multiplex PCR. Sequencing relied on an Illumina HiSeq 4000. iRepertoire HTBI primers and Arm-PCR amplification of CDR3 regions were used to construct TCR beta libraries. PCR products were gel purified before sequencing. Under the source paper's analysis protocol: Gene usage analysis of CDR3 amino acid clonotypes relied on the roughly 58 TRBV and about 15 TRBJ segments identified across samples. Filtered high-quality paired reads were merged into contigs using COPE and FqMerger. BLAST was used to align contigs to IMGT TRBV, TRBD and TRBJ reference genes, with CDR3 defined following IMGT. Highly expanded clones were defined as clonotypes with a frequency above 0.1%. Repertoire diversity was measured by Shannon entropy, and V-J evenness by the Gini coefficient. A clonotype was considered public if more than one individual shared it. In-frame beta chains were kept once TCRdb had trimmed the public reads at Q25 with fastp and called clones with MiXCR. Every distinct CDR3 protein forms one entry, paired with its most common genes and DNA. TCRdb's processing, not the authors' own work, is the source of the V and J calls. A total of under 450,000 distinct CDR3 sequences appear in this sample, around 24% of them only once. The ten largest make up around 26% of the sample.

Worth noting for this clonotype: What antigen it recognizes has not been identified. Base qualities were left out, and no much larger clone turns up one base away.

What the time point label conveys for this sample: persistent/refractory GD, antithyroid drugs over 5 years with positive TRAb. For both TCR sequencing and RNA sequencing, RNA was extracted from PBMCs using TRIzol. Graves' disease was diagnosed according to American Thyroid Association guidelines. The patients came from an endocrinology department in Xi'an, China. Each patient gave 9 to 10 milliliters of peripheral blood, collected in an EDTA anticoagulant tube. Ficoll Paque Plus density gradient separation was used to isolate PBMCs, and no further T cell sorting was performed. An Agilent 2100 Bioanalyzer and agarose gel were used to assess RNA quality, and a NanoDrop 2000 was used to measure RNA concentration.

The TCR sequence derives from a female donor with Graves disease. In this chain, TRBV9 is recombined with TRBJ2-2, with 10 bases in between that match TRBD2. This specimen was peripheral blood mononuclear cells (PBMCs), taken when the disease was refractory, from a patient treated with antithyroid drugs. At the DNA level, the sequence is TGTGCCAGCAGCAGATCTAGCGGGAGTAACACCGGGGAGCTGTTTTTT. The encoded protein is CASSRSSGSNTGELFF.